A selection of T cell receptor beta chains follows, all from one sample in a study of shared clonotypes between healthy human individuals. Assay: immunoSEQ multiplex PCR; the TCRdb copy retains only in-frame clones and omits some. The data hold roughly 1.5 million clones, with 98% observed a single time. The sample was naive CD4+ T cells sorted from blood. These receptors were collected from a man younger than 40 in good health. Both conserved end residues are part of each CDR3. D genes are given only for firm matches. Clone size appears in some rows only: once, few, many, or a class for an expanded clone.

J gene,D gene,V gene,clone size,CDR3 protein,CDR3 DNA
TRBJ2-5,-,TRBV30,-,CAWSVSDLETQYF,TGTGCCTGGAGTGTATCGGATCTGGAGACCCAGTACTTC
TRBJ2-1,-,TRBV29-1,-,CSVQRGGGSYNEQFF,TGCAGCGTCCAAAGGGGAGGGGGGTCCTACAATGAGCAGTTCTTC
TRBJ1-3,TRBD1,TRBV5-1,-,CASSWDRGGNTIYF,TGCGCCAGCAGCTGGGACAGGGGTGGAAACACCATATATTTT
TRBJ1-5,TRBD1,TRBV6-1,-,CASTKGGGDRWQHF,TGTGCCAGCACCAAAGGGGGTGGGGACAGATGGCAGCATTTT
TRBJ1-2,-,TRBV18,-,CASSPRGGASGYTF,TGTGCCAGCTCACCACGGGGGGGCGCCAGTGGCTACACCTTC
TRBJ1-1,-,TRBV29-1,-,CSDSAYTEAFF,TGCAGCGACTCTGCTTACACTGAAGCTTTCTTT
TRBJ1-4,TRBD1,TRBV7-2,once,CASSRDRNSEKLFF,TGTGCCAGCAGTCGGGACAGGAATTCTGAAAAACTGTTTTTT
TRBJ2-7,-,TRBV27,-,CASSDRTVREQYF,TGTGCCAGCAGTGATAGGACAGTACGCGAGCAGTACTTC
TRBJ1-4,-,TRBV11-2,-,CASSLSGYKLFF,TGTGCCAGCAGCCTATCAGGGTACAAACTGTTTTTT
TRBJ1-1,-,TRBV7-9,-,CASSASRDPLKNTEAFF,TGTGCCAGCAGCGCCTCCCGGGACCCTCTAAAGAACACTGAAGCTTTCTTT
TRBJ1-2,TRBD1,TRBV4-1,-,CASSQDTTLDRSYGYTF,TGCGCCAGCAGCCAAGACACGACCCTGGACAGGTCCTATGGCTACACCTTC
TRBJ2-1,-,TRBV5-1,-,CASSLELANEQFF,TGCGCCAGCAGCTTGGAGCTAGCCAATGAGCAGTTCTTC
TRBJ2-5,-,TRBV12-5,-,CASGLILGQQQETQYF,TGTGCTAGTGGTTTGATCCTCGGACAGCAACAGGAGACCCAGTACTTC
TRBJ2-1,-,TRBV25-1,-,CASSRTNEQFF,TGTGCCAGCAGCAGGACTAATGAGCAGTTCTTC
TRBJ2-2,TRBD1,TRBV5-1,-,CASSPDRVGTGELFF,TGCGCCAGCAGCCCCGACAGGGTTGGGACCGGGGAGCTGTTTTTT
TRBJ2-3,TRBD2,TRBV5-1,-,CASSPRTRTLSTDTQYF,TGCGCCAGCAGCCCCAGGACTAGAACTCTAAGCACAGATACGCAGTATTTT
TRBJ2-1,-,TRBV4-1,-,CASSQGPFNEQFF,TGCGCCAGCAGCCAAGGCCCATTCAATGAGCAGTTCTTC
TRBJ1-2,-,TRBV7-2,-,CASTSGPGRYGYTF,TGTGCCAGCACTAGCGGACCGGGACGGTATGGCTACACCTTC
TRBJ2-1,-,TRBV7-8,once,CASRDPGLGVGSEQFF,TGTGCCAGCAGGGACCCGGGACTCGGGGTTGGGAGTGAGCAGTTCTTC
TRBJ2-1,TRBD2,TRBV18,-,CASSGTRGFHEQFF,TGTGCCAGCTCAGGGACTAGAGGCTTCCATGAGCAGTTCTTC
TRBJ2-5,TRBD2,TRBV10-3,-,CAIKAGVGETQYF,TGTGCCATAAAAGCGGGAGTGGGAGAGACCCAGTACTTC
TRBJ1-2,-,TRBV7-9,-,CASSLAGRGEGYTF,TGTGCCAGCAGCTTAGCGGGCAGGGGCGAAGGCTACACCTTC
TRBJ1-2,-,TRBV28,-,CASLGQYYGYTF,TGTGCCAGTTTGGGACAATACTATGGCTACACCTTC
TRBJ2-1,-,TRBV4-1,-,CASSQEGQIPLHEQFF,TGCGCCAGCAGCCAAGAAGGCCAGATCCCTCTCCATGAGCAGTTCTTC
TRBJ2-2,TRBD2,TRBV10-3,-,CAISDKLAGALNTGELFF,TGTGCCATCAGTGACAAACTAGCGGGAGCCTTGAACACCGGGGAGCTGTTTTTT
TRBJ2-5,-,TRBV4-2,-,CASSQGALGAVETQYF,TGTGCCAGCAGCCAAGGGGCCCTGGGGGCTGTGGAGACCCAGTACTTC
TRBJ2-3,TRBD2,TRBV5-6,-,CASEEAGEITDTQYF,TGTGCCAGCGAGGAAGCGGGAGAGATCACAGATACGCAGTATTTT